The 11 T cell receptor beta chains below come from one sample, sequenced in a study of PD-L1 blockade in urothelial cancer. The time point is: pretreatment peripheral blood. Only in-frame clones appear in the TCRdb table, and some are missing; sequencing was by immunoSEQ multiplex PCR. Here the sample spans approximately 50,000 clones, 82% being singletons. This sample comprised PBMCs, obtained around atezolizumab (anti-PD-L1) treatment. These receptors originate from a man between 45 and 60 years old with urothelial cancer.

The chain is built from TRBV11-2 and TRBJ1-2; TRBD1 agrees at 11 bases. The V gene's germline CDR1 is SGHAT and CDR2 FQNNGV. The CDR3 extends over 16 amino acids. The ends lost 5 bases at V and 0 bases at J; junction bases unmatched: 5. The CDR3 region has the DNA TGTGCCAGCAGCCAGAGGGGACAGGGGGCTAACTATGGCTACACCTTC. It translates to CASSQRGQGANYGYTF.

The chain carries TRBV9 and TRBJ2-7; possibly TRBD1 for D (5 bases). The CDR3 contains 15 residues. CDR1 SGDLS and CDR2 YYNGEE come from the germline V gene. V lost 4 bases and J lost 7, with 21 bases in between. CDR3 protein: CASSPQGDGRLEQYF. The CDR3 DNA is TGTGCCAGCAGCCCTCAGGGCGACGGACGATTGGAGCAGTACTTC.

The chain joins TRBV5-8 to TRBJ2-7, with TRBD2 matching 7 bases. The CDR3 is made up of 14 amino acids. V was clipped by 5 bases and J by 3 bases; unmatched bases: 8. From germline, CDR1 is SGHTS and CDR2 YDEGEE. For the CDR3, the DNA is TGTGCCAGCAGTTCCACCGGGGGGATCTACGAGCAGTACTTC. Amino acids: CASSSTGGIYEQYF. The variable domain in full, with the rest retrieved from reference TRBV5-8 and TRBJ2-7, is EAGVTQSPTHLIKTRGQQATLRCSPISGHTSVYWYQQALGLGLQFLLWYDEGEERNRGNFPPRFSGRQFPNYSSELNVNALELEDSALYLCASSSTGGIYEQYFGPGTRLTVT.

The chain recombines TRBV19 with TRBJ1-6; 8 nucleotides line up with TRBD1. V was pared by 6 bases and J by 6 bases, with 7 bases of the junction left unmatched. Germline V gene lookup returns CDR1 LNHDA and CDR2 SQIVND (reference sequence). The CDR3 extends over 15 amino acids. The chain's CDR3 is CASSVGTGINSPLHF. The CDR3 DNA reads TGTGCCAGTAGCGTAGGGACAGGTATTAATTCACCCCTCCACTTT.

The V gene is TRBV5-1, the J gene TRBJ1-2, with 7 positions matching TRBD1. The germline CDR1 and CDR2 sequences are SGHRS and YFSETQ. The CDR3 consists of 15 residues. The V and J ends lost 4 bases and 1 base, in that order; junction bases with no gene match: 7. CDR3 nucleotide sequence: TGCGCCAGCAGCCTCGGACAGGTCAATAACTATGGCTACACCTTC. Translation: CASSLGQVNNYGYTF.

The V gene is TRBV28, the J gene TRBJ1-5; maybe TRBD1 (6 bases). The V and J ends lost 2 bases and 4 bases respectively, with 15 bases between them. Per the germline V gene, CDR1 is MDHEN and CDR2 is SYDVKM. This CDR3 has 16 residues. CDR3 coding DNA: TGTGCCAGCAGTTTAACAGGGAGAGGGCCGAATCAGCCCCAGCATTTT. Its protein product is CASSLTGRGPNQPQHF.

The J gene is TRBJ2-5, the V gene TRBV2, with 8 bases aligning to TRBD1. The CDR3 is made up of 14 amino acids. After removal of 4 bases from V and 2 bases from J, the junction contained 3 bases not matched to a gene. The germline gives CDR1 SNHLY, CDR2 FYNNEI. The chain's CDR3 is CASSADRGQETQYF. The CDR3 nucleotides are TGTGCCAGCAGTGCAGACAGGGGACAAGAGACCCAGTACTTC.

CDR3 in DNA: TGTGCCAGCAACCCCCCCGTGGGCAGGGCGTCGGCAGAGGACACCGGGGAGCTGTTTTTT. Protein product: CASNPPVGRASAEDTGELFF. The chain has TRBV5-8 and TRBJ2-2; D may be TRBD1 (5 bases). Per the germline V gene, CDR1 is SGHTS and CDR2 is YDEGEE. CDR3 size: 20 residues. V was clipped by 6 bases and J by 3 bases, with 30 bases between them.

This clone has a handful of counts. The V gene is TRBV15, the J gene TRBJ2-3; D is perhaps TRBD1 (5 bases). Between the trimmed V and J ends, which lost 1 base and 8 bases, there was a span of 13 bases. CDR1 and CDR2 from the germline V gene are LNHNV and YYDKDF (reference sequence). The CDR3 sequence is 14 residues long. The CDR3 DNA reads as TGTGCCACCAGCAGAGGGGGCCCTGACGCTACGCAGTATTTT. Its protein is CATSRGGPDATQYF.

The chain carries TRBV7-3 and TRBJ2-1; TRBD2 matches 12 bases. V lost 10 bases and J lost 5; bases outside the gene matches: 3. There are 13 residues in the CDR3. Germline CDR1 is SGHTA and CDR2 is FQGTGA. CDR3 loop: CATSSGRDNEQFF. DNA for the CDR3: TGTGCCACCTCTAGCGGGAGGGACAATGAGCAGTTCTTC.

This clone was counted a few times. The chain recombines TRBV5-1 with TRBJ1-1; 8 bases agree with TRBD1. The CDR3 consists of 13 residues. V dropped 5 bases and J dropped 3; count of bases not matched to a gene: 3. Germline V gene data show CDR1 as SGHRS and CDR2 as YFSETQ. CDR3 amino acids: CASRDRDYTEAFF. In DNA form, the CDR3 reads TGCGCCAGCAGGGACAGGGACTACACTGAAGCTTTCTTT. The full variable domain, rest sourced from reference TRBV5-1 and TRBJ1-1, is KAGVTQTPRYLIKTRGQQVTLSCSPISGHRSVSWYQQTPGQGLQFLFEYFSETQRNKGNFPGRFSGRQFSNSRSEMNVSTLELGDSALYLCASRDRDYTEAFFGQGTRLTVV.